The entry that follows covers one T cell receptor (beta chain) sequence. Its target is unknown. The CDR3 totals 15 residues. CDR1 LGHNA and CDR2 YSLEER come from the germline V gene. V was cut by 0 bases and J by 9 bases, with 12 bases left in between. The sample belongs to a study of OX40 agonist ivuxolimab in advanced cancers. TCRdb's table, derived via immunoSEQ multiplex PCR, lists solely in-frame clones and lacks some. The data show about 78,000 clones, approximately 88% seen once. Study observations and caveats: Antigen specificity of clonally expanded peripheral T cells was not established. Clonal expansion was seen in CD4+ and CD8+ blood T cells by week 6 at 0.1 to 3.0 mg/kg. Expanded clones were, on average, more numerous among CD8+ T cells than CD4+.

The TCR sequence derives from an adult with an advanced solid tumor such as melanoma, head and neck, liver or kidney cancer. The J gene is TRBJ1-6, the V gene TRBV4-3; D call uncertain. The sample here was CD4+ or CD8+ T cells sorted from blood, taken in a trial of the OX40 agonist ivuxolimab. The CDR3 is CASSQDAPGGSPLHF. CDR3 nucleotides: TGCGCCAGCAGCCAAGACGCCCCGGGAGGTTCACCCCTCCACTTT.